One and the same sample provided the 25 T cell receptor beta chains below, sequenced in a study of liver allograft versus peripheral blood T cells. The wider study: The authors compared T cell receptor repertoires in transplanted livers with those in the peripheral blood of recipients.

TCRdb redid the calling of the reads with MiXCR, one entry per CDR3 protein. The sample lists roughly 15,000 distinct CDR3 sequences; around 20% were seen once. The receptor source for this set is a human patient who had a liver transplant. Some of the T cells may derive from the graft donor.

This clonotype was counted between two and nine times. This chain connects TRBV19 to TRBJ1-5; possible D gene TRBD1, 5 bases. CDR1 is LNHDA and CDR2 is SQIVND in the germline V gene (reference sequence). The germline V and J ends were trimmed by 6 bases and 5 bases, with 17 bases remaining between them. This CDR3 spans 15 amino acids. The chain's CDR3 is CASRDRDYGHQPQHF. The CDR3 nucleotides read TGTGCCAGTAGGGACCGGGACTATGGCCATCAGCCCCAGCATTTT.

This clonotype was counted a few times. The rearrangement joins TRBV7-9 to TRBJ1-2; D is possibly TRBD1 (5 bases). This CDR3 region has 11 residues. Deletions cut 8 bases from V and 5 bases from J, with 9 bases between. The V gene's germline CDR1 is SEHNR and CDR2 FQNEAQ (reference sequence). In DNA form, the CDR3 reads TGTGCCAGCGCGGGGGAATATGGCTACACCTTC. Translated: CASAGEYGYTF.

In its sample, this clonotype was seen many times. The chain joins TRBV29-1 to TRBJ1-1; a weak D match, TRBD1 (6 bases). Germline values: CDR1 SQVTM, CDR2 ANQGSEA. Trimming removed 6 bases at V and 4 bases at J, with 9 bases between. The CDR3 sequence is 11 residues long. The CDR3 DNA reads TGCAGCGTCTCGGACAGCACTGAAGCTTTCTTT. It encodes CSVSDSTEAFF.

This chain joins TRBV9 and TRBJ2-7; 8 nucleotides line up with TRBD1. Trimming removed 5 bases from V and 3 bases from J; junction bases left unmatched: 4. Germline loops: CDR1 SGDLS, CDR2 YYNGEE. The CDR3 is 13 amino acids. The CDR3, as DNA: TGTGCCAGCAGTTCACAGGGGGACTACGAGCAGTACTTC. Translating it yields CASSSQGDYEQYF.

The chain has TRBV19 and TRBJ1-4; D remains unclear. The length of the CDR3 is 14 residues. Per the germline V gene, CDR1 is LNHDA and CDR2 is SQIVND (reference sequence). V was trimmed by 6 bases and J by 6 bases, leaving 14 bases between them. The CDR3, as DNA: TGTGCCAGTAGAGGAGAGGGTAGGGATGAAAAACTGTTTTTT. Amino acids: CASRGEGRDEKLFF.

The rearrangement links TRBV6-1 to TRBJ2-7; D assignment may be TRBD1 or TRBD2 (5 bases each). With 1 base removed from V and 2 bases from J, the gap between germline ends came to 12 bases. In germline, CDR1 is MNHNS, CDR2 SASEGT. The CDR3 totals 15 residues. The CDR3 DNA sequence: TGTGCCAGCAGTGAAGGGGGGTTTGCCCCCTACGAGCAGTACTTC. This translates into CASSEGGFAPYEQYF.

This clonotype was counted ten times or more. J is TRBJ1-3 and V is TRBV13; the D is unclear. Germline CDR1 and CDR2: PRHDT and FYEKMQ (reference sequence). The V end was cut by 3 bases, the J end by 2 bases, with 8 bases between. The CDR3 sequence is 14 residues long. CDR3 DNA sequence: TGTGCCAGCAGCTTGACCGCTGCTGGAAACACCATATATTTT. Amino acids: CASSLTAAGNTIYF.

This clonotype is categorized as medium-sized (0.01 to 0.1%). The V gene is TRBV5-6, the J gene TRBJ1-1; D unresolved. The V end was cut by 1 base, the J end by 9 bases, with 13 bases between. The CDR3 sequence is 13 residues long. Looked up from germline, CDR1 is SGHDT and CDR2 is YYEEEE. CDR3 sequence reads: CASSLQLSGKAFF. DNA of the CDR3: TGTGCCAGCAGCTTGCAGCTCTCCGGGAAAGCTTTCTTT. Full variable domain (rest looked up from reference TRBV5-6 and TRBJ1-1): DAGVTQSPTHLIKTRGQQVTLRCSPKSGHDTVSWYQQALGQGPQFIFQYYEEEERQRGNFPDRFSGHQFPNYSSELNVNALLLGDSALYLCASSLQLSGKAFFGQGTRLTVV.

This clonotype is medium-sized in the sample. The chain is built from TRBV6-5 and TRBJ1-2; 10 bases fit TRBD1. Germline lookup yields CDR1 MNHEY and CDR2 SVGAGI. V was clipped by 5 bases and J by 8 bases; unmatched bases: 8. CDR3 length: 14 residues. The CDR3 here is CASSGTGVTSGYTF. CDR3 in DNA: TGTGCCAGCAGTGGGACAGGGGTGACGTCGGGCTACACCTTC.

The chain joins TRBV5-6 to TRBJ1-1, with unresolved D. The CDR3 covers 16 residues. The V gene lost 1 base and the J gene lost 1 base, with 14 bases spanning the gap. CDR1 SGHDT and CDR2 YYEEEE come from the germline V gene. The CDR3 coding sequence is TGTGCCAGCAGCTTGCCCCGGCCCTTAAAGAACACTGAAGCTTTCTTT. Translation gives CASSLPRPLKNTEAFF.

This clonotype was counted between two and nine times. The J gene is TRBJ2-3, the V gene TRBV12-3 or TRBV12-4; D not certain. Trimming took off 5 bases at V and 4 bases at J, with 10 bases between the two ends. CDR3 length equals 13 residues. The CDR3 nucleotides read TGTGCCAGCAGTGTTTTTGGGGCAGATACGCAGTATTTT. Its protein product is CASSVFGADTQYF.

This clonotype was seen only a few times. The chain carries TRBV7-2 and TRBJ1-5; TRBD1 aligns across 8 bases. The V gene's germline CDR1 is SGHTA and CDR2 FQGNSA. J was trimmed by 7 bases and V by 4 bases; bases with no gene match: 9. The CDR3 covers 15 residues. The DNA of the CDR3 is TGTGCCAGCAGCTCCGGACAGGGAAAGATGCAGCCCCAGCATTTT. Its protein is CASSSGQGKMQPQHF.

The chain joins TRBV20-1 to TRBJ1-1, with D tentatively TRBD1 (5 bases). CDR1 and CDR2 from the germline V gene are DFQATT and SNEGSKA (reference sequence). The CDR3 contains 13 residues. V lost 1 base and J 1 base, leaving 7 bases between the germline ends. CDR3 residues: CSARAGPNTEAFF. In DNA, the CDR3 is TGCAGTGCTAGAGCGGGACCGAACACTGAAGCTTTCTTT.

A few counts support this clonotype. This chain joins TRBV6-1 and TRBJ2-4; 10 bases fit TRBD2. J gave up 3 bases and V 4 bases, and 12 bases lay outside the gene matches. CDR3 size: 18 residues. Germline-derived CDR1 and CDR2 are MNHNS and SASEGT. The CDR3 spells CASSGGRLAGVGKNIQYF. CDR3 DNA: TGTGCCAGCAGTGGGGGGCGGCTAGCGGGGGTCGGCAAAAACATTCAGTACTTC.

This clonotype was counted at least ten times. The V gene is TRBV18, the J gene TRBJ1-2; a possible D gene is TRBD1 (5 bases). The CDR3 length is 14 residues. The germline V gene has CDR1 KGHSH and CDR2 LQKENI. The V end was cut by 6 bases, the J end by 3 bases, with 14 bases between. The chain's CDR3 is CASSQSDTYYGYTF. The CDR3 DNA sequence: TGTGCCAGCTCTCAGTCGGACACTTACTATGGCTACACCTTC.

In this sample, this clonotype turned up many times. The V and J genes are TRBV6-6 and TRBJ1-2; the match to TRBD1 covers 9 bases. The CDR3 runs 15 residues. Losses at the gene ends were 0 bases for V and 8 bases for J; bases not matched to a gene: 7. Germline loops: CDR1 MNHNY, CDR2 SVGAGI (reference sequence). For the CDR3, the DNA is TGTGCCAGCAGTTACTCTTCGGGACAGGGCTACGGCTACACCTTC. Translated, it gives CASSYSSGQGYGYTF.

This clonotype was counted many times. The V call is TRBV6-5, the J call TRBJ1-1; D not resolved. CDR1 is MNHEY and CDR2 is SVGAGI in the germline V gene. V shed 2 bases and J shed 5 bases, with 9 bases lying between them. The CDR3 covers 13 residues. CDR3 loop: CASSYGSGTEAFF. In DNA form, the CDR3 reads TGTGCCAGCAGTTACGGTAGCGGAACTGAAGCTTTCTTT.

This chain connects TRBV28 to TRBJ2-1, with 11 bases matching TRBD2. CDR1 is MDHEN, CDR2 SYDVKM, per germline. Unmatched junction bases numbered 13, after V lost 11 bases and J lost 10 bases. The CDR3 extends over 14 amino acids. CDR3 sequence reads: CASQVASGGREQFF. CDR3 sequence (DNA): TGTGCCTCCCAGGTAGCTAGCGGGGGGAGAGAGCAGTTCTTC.

The CDR3 DNA sequence: TGTGCCAGTAGTTCAGGGGGAAACGTCAATCAGCCCCAGCATTTT. The encoded protein is CASSSGGNVNQPQHF. J is TRBJ1-5 and V is TRBV19; 7 bases align to TRBD1. This CDR3 has 15 amino acids. The V gene end was trimmed by 5 bases and the J gene end by 3 bases; junction bases not matched to a gene: 7. Germline loops: CDR1 LNHDA, CDR2 SQIVND (reference sequence).

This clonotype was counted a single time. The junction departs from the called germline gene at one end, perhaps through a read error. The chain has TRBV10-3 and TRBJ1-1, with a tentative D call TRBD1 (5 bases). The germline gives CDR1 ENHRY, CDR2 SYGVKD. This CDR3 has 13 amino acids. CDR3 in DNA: TGTGCCAACAGTGAGGACGGGCAGGGCACAGCTTTCTTT. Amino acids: CANSEDGQGTAFF.

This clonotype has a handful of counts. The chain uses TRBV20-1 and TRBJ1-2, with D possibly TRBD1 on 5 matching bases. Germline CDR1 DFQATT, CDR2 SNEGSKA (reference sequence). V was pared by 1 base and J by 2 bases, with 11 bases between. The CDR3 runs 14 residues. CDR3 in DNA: TGCAGTGCTAGAGGGCAGGGAGGAAACTATGGCTACACCTTC. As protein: CSARGQGGNYGYTF.

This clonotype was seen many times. The CDR3 loop is CASSQRGPRAFF. The CDR3 DNA reads TGTGCCAGCAGCCAGAGGGGACCGCGGGCTTTCTTT. The chain links TRBV7-9 to TRBJ1-1; weak D call: TRBD1 (5 bases). V lost 5 bases and J 11 bases, leaving 15 bases between the germline ends. This CDR3 spans 12 amino acids. The germline CDR1 and CDR2 sequences are SEHNR and FQNEAQ (reference sequence).

The CDR3 spells CSAPTHPGTLNQPQHF. Written as DNA, the CDR3 is TGCAGTGCGCCAACGCACCCCGGGACACTTAATCAGCCCCAGCATTTT. This rearrangement joins TRBV20-1 to TRBJ1-5, with D perhaps TRBD1 (6 bases). Trimming cost V 6 bases and J 4 bases, with 22 bases left between them. Germline values: CDR1 DFQATT, CDR2 SNEGSKA (reference sequence). CDR3 length equals 16 residues.

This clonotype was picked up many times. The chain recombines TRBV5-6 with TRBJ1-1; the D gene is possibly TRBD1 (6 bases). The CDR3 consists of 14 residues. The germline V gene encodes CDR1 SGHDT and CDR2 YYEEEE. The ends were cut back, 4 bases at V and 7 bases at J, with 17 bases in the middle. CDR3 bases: TGTGCCAGCAGCCTCCAGGGGCGGGGGTTTGAAGCTTTCTTT. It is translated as CASSLQGRGFEAFF.

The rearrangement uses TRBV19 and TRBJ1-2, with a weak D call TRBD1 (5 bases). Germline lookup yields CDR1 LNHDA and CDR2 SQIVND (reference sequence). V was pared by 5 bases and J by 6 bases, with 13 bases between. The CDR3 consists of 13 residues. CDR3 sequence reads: CASSFQGFDGYTF. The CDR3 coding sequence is TGTGCCAGTAGTTTCCAGGGTTTCGATGGCTACACCTTC.